A selection of T cell receptor beta chains follows, all from one sample in a study of cytomegalovirus exposure and HLA in healthy donors. Here immunoSEQ multiplex PCR was the method, and the copy in TCRdb shows in-frame clones only, minus some. The sample shows approximately 180,000 clones, more than 70% of them seen only once. Sequencing was performed on PBMCs. The receptors derive from a woman between 35 and 50 years old in good health and CMV-seronegative. CDR3s include the opening cysteine and the closing phenylalanine or tryptophan. Fields, in order: J gene, V gene, clone size, D gene, CDR3 DNA, CDR3 protein. The D gene is left open where the match is weak. Size is stated for part of the rows, as once, few or many counts, or as a class when the clone is expanded.

>TRBJ2-1|TRBV7-9|-|TRBD1
TGTGCCAGCAGCTTAGGACAGGGGGGGCACAATGAGCAGTTCTTC
CASSLGQGGHNEQFF
>TRBJ1-2|TRBV11-2|-|TRBD1
TGTGCCAGCAGCGGCTTGACAGGGAATAATGGCTACACCTTC
CASSGLTGNNGYTF
>TRBJ2-1|TRBV5-6|-|TRBD2
TGTGCCAGCAGCGTCTTAGCGGGGAGAGCATACAATGAGCAGTTCTTC
CASSVLAGRAYNEQFF
>TRBJ1-2|TRBV4-3|-|TRBD1
TGCGCCAGCAGCCAAGTTAATCAGGGGGCCAATGGCTACACCTTC
CASSQVNQGANGYTF
>TRBJ1-1|TRBV27|-|-
TGTGCCAGCGCTGGCGGGGAACTCGGCACTGAAGCTTTCTTT
CASAGGELGTEAFF
>TRBJ1-1|TRBV10-3|-|-
TGTGCCATCAATATGGTGGATGGGAGCACTGAAGCTTTCTTT
CAINMVDGSTEAFF
>TRBJ2-7|TRBV12-5|-|TRBD2
TGTGCTAGCCAGCGGGACTCACTGAGCTCCTACGAGCAGTACTTC
CASQRDSLSSYEQYF
>TRBJ2-2|TRBV7-9|-|-
TGTGCCAGCAGCCTAGGGGACATCGGGGAGCTGTTTTTT
CASSLGDIGELFF
>TRBJ2-1|TRBV7-2|-|TRBD2
TGTGCCAGCAGCGTAGCGGGAGGAAGCTACAATGAGCAGTTCTTC
CASSVAGGSYNEQFF
>TRBJ1-1|TRBV6-5|few|-
TGTGCCGCGAGCCGGGCAGGGGCGAACACTGAAGCTTTCTTT
CAASRAGANTEAFF
>TRBJ2-7|TRBV29-1|-|TRBD1
TGCAGCGTTTCAGGGGGAAACCCCTACGAGCAGTACTTC
CSVSGGNPYEQYF
>TRBJ2-3|TRBV7-9|-|TRBD2
TGTGCCAGCAGCGGGGCGGGAGGGGCAGATACGCAGTATTTT
CASSGAGGADTQYF
>TRBJ2-2|TRBV11-2|-|TRBD1
TGTGCCAGCACAGGGACAGGGGGCTTGGGGGAGCTGTTTTTT
CASTGTGGLGELFF
>TRBJ2-3|TRBV5-1|-|TRBD2
TGCGCCAGCAGCTTGGCCACTAGCGGGAGATCTGCAGATACGCAGTATTTT
CASSLATSGRSADTQYF
>TRBJ1-5|TRBV21-1|-|-
TGTGCCAGCAGCATCCCCCGCGACATAACGCATTTT
CASSIPRDITHF
>TRBJ1-1|TRBV6-5|-|-
TGTGCCAGCAGTTACTCGAATGGGGGCTGGACTGAAGCTTTCTTT
CASSYSNGGWTEAFF
>TRBJ1-5|TRBV19|once|TRBD1
TGTGCCAGTAGTCTTGACAGGGGTTATAGCAATCAGCCCCAGCATTTT
CASSLDRGYSNQPQHF
>TRBJ2-3|TRBV10-3|-|TRBD2
TGTGCCATCAGTGAGACTAGCGGGAGTCCAGATACGCAGTATTTT
CAISETSGSPDTQYF
>TRBJ1-1|TRBV18|-|TRBD1
TGTGCCAGCTCACCAAAGACAGGGGAGGGAGCTTTCTTT
CASSPKTGEGAFF
>TRBJ2-1|TRBV11-3|-|-
TGTGCCAGCAGCTCAAGACAGCGAAACTACAATGAGCAGTTCTTC
CASSSRQRNYNEQFF
>TRBJ1-2|TRBV7-2|-|-
TGTGCCAGCAGCTCGATCGGGACTAGTGGGAGTGGCTACACCTTC
CASSSIGTSGSGYTF
>TRBJ1-1|TRBV18|-|TRBD1
TGTGCCAGCTCCCTGGGACAGGGTAACACTGAAGCTTTCTTT
CASSLGQGNTEAFF
>TRBJ2-1|TRBV7-9|-|TRBD2
TGTGCCAGCAGCTTTATAGCGGGAGAAGCCTACAATGAGCAGTTCTTC
CASSFIAGEAYNEQFF
>TRBJ2-1|TRBV5-1|-|TRBD2
TGCGCCAGCAGCTTTGGGGGGGACAATGAGCAGTTCTTC
CASSFGGDNEQFF
>TRBJ1-2|TRBV6-5|-|-
TGTGCCAGCAGTGGCTCAGTGGACTATGGCTACACCTTC
CASSGSVDYGYTF
>TRBJ1-2|TRBV30|-|-
TGTGCCTGGAGCCCTACAGGGTACTGGAATGGCTACACCTTC
CAWSPTGYWNGYTF
>TRBJ2-7|TRBV19|-|-
TGTGCCAGCAGTAGAGGGATCTACGAGCAGTACTTC
CASSRGIYEQYF
>TRBJ1-5|TRBV7-2|-|-
TGTGCCGGGGGGAATAGCAATCAGCCCCAGCATTTT
CAGGNSNQPQHF
>TRBJ2-1|TRBV27|-|TRBD1
TGTGCCAGCAGTTTTACAGGGGGCTACAATGAGCAGTTCTTC
CASSFTGGYNEQFF
>TRBJ1-2|TRBV7-2|few|TRBD1
TGTGCCAGCAGCCGAGACCTCTTGGCAAACAGGGGGCGAAAAGGAGGCTACACCTTC
CASSRDLLANRGRKGGYTF
>TRBJ2-6|TRBV11-1|-|-
TGTGCCAGCAGCTTATATGGGGCCAACGTCCTGACTTTC
CASSLYGANVLTF
>TRBJ1-1|TRBV19|-|TRBD1
TGTGCCAGTAGCATGGGACAGGGAGTCCCTGAAGCTTTCTTT
CASSMGQGVPEAFF
>TRBJ1-2|TRBV19|-|-
TGTGCCAGTAGTATGCCGAAAGCAGGGTTAACTTACTATGGCTACACCTTC
CASSMPKAGLTYYGYTF
>TRBJ2-3|TRBV12-5|-|-
TGTGCTAGTCGTGGGGGGAGTAATGCAGATACGCAGTATTTT
CASRGGSNADTQYF
>TRBJ1-2|TRBV11-2|-|TRBD1
TGTGCCAGCAGCTTAGTAACAGGGGAAATTAATGGCTACACCTTC
CASSLVTGEINGYTF
>TRBJ1-1|TRBV7-9|-|-
TGTGCCAGCAGCTTATACAGGGAAGCTTTCTTT
CASSLYREAFF